Listed below are T cell receptor beta chains from one sample, sequenced in a study of blood T cell repertoires in COVID-19. The method was immunoSEQ multiplex PCR; TCRdb's version includes in-frame clones alone and lacks a portion of them. The sample contains approximately 97,000 clones, roughly 87% of which appear only once. Sequencing was performed on peripheral blood. These receptors were collected from a woman between 45 and 65 years old with COVID-19, enrolled during active disease. Each CDR3 is given with its conserved first and last residue. Each record gives: D gene, V gene, CDR3 protein. D genes are given only for firm matches.

.	TRBV12-3/TRBV12-4	CASSFDGADIQYF
TRBD2	TRBV6-1	CASSEAWTSEGSQYF
TRBD2	TRBV4-1	CASRGLAGEQYF
TRBD2	TRBV6-5	CASRASGGAQETQYF
TRBD2	TRBV7-2	CASSLYRTSGGADETQYF
.	TRBV21-1	CASSNRPRLAASYEQYF
TRBD1	TRBV30	CAWRRSGTVNEKLFF
TRBD1	TRBV5-1	CASSFGTGEEKLFF
TRBD1	TRBV5-8	CASSLAGTGGNYGYTF
.	TRBV10-3	CAISESWEGATNEKLFF
.	TRBV2	CASHRDTYNEQFF
TRBD2	TRBV12-5	CASGPLGGSKWPQYF
.	TRBV15	CATSRDRVYYEQYF
TRBD1	TRBV7-9	CASSLGGQGATEAFF
.	TRBV5-6	CASSLGVSPETQYF
TRBD1	TRBV6-6	CASAPDRNYGYTF
TRBD2	TRBV11-2	CASSFGGLTYEQYF
TRBD1	TRBV7-2	CASRAGDSSGNTIYF
TRBD1	TRBV5-1	CASSGTGGLNYGYTF
.	TRBV5-1	CASSSTGSSYNEQFF
.	TRBV30	CAWSVTGEGYTF
TRBD1	TRBV6-8	CASNLLTGTDTEAFF
.	TRBV30	CAWSGVATNEKLFF
TRBD2	TRBV10-3	CATELGTSGGNTGELFF
.	TRBV3-1/TRBV3-2	CASSQYRDNANEQFF
.	TRBV5-1	CASSLAHGGYTEAFF
TRBD2	TRBV15	CATSRGGGSNNEQFF
TRBD2	TRBV10-3	CAISETLAGASEQFF
.	TRBV27	CASSRQSHTEAFF
.	TRBV19	CASSTLGLPQYQETQYF
.	TRBV28	CASSLSGGPLSGNTIYF
.	TRBV10-3	CAIRRPSERDEQYF
TRBD2	TRBV7-9	CASSLKTSGGANNEQFF
.	TRBV7-2	CASSLIGGGDIQYF
TRBD1	TRBV14	CASSHKGDSGAFF
TRBD1	TRBV6-5	CASSPTGGSGGYTF
TRBD1	TRBV18	CASLSGTGDHGYTF
.	TRBV19	CASIAWRGGLNTEAFF
TRBD2	TRBV18	CASSPTSGGPYNEQFF